The clone carrying this T cell receptor (beta chain) was recorded at least ten times. The target antigen is unknown. With 2 bases removed from V and 4 bases from J, the gap between germline ends came to 5 bases. CDR3 size: 12 residues. The germline gives CDR1 WNHNN, CDR2 SYGVQD (reference sequence). TCR beta CDR3 regions were amplified from RNA transcripts. The HTBI primer set served for first-round RT-PCR of the TCR CDR3. TCRdb reprocessed the multiplex PCR reads with MiXCR, giving one entry per CDR3 protein. Among around 500,000 distinct CDR3 sequences listed, 15% to 20% were seen once. This sample stems from a study of T cells in Graves' hyperthyroidism and ophthalmopathy. Study in general: Upon initial diagnosis and before any treatment, peripheral blood was collected.

Study-wide findings and caveats: Model output signaled ophthalmopathy a median roughly six months ahead of onset.

Patients with ophthalmopathy all had a Clinical Activity Score of at least 3, a NOSPECS grade of at least 4 and duration under 3 months. Uncontrolled infection, other autoimmune disease, pregnancy or lactation excluded patients. The sequencing input was blood. The chain employs TRBV10-1 and TRBJ1-2; D remains ambiguous. This TCR was recovered from a woman aged 25-40 years with Graves' ophthalmopathy. The DNA of the CDR3 is TGCGCCAGCAGTGAGCACAGCTATGGCTACACCTTC. Residues: CASSEHSYGYTF.